The source of this T cell receptor (beta chain) is a study of blood T cell repertoires in COVID-19. Libraries were prepared by immunoSEQ multiplex PCR; TCRdb keeps only in-frame clonotypes and omits some of them. The sample includes around 200,000 clones, 70% to 90% of them seen just once. Germline V lookup: CDR1 MNHEY, CDR2 SVGAGI. CDR3 size: 13 residues. The J segment lost 7 bases and the V segment lost 5 bases, leaving 7 bases of the junction unmatched. This chain joins TRBV6-5 and TRBJ1-2, with 7 bases identical to TRBD1. This TCR was recovered from a man between 50 and 59 years old with acute or convalescent COVID-19. Sequences were obtained from peripheral blood. The DNA of the CDR3 is TGTGCCAGCAGTCAACAGGGGATTACTGGCTACACCTTC. It yields the protein CASSQQGITGYTF.